The T cell receptor (beta chain) under discussion was sequenced for a study of cytomegalovirus exposure and HLA in healthy donors. Whole-study results and caveats: The study assumed roughly uniform donor sequencing depth for presence/absence analyses. A later analysis associated some 18,000 TCR beta sequences with HLA alleles at a 0.05 false discovery rate.

The length of the CDR3 is 14 residues. The germline V gene has CDR1 SNHLY and CDR2 FYNNEI. V lost 6 bases to trimming and J lost 4 bases; unmatched junction nucleotides: 6. PCR involved 60 Vbeta and 13 Jbeta primers. How the authors handled the data: Roughly 10 million shared chains were among around 80 million unique TCR beta chains counted in a later analysis. Sequencing was performed with immunoSEQ multiplex PCR; in TCRdb, only in-frame clones are kept and a portion is missing. The DNA gave D and trimming, while V, J and clone size come from that table. The profile shows fewer than 100,000 clones, over 65% of them singletons. This clone was detected a few times. Its matching antigen is unknown.

Sequenced material: PBMCs. This clonotype was obtained from a man aged 40-50 years in good health and CMV-seronegative. The rearrangement uses TRBV2 and TRBJ2-3; 8 bases fit TRBD2. DNA of the CDR3: TGTGCCAGCAGAACAGCGGGAGTGGCAGATACGCAGTATTTT. Protein sequence: CASRTAGVADTQYF.